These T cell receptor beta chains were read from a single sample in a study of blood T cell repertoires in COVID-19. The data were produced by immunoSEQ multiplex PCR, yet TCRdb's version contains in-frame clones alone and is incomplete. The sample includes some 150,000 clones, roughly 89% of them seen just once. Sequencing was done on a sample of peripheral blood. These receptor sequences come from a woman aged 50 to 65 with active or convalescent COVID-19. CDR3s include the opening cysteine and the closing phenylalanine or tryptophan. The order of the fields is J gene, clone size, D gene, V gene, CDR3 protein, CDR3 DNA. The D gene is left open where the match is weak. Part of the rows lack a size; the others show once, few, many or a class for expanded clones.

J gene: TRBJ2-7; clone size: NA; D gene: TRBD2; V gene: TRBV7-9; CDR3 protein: CASSAIGGRYEQYF; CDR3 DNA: TGTGCCAGCAGCGCCATCGGGGGGAGGTACGAGCAGTACTTC
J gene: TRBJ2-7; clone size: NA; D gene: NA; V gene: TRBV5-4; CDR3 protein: CASSFHSGVEEQYF; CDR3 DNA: TGTGCCAGCAGCTTCCATAGCGGAGTTGAGGAGCAGTACTTC
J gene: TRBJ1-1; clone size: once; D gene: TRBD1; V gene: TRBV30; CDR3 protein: CAFNVQGGTEAFF; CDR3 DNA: TGTGCCTTCAACGTTCAGGGGGGTACTGAAGCTTTCTTT
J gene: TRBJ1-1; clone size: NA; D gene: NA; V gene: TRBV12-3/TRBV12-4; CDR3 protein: CASSFGVGTEAFF; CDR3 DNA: TGTGCCAGCAGTTTCGGGGTGGGCACTGAAGCTTTCTTT
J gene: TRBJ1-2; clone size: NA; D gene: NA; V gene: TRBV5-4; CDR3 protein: CASSLEVDSNYGYTF; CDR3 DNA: TGTGCCAGCAGCTTGGAGGTCGACAGTAACTATGGCTACACCTTC
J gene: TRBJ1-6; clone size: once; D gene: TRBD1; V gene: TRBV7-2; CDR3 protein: CASSLGTGGRNSPLHF; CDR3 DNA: TGTGCCAGCAGCCTAGGGACAGGGGGCCGTAATTCACCCCTCCACTTT
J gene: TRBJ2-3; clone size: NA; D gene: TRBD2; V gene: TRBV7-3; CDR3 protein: CASSRGLAGGRTDTQYF; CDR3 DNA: TGTGCCAGCAGCCGAGGACTAGCGGGGGGCCGCACAGATACGCAGTATTTT
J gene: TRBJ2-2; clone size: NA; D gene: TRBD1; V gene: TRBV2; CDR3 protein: CASGQGQGTGELFF; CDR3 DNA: TGTGCCAGCGGCCAGGGACAGGGAACCGGGGAGCTGTTTTTT
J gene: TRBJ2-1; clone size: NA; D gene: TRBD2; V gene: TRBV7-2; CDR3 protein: CASSPRLAGVPSNEQFF; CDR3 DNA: TGTGCCAGCAGCCCACGACTAGCGGGGGTCCCCAGCAATGAGCAGTTCTTC
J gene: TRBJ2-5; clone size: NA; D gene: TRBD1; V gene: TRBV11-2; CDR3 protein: CASSLQGAVGETQYF; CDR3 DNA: TGTGCCAGCAGCTTGCAGGGGGCTGTGGGGGAGACCCAGTACTTC
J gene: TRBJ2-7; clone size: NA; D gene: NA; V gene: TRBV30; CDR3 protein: CAWSVWGNPYEQYF; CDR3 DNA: TGTGCCTGGAGTGTATGGGGCAACCCCTACGAGCAGTACTTC
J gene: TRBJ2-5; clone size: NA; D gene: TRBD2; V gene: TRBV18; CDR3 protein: CASSAGTSGRETQYF; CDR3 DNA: TGTGCCAGCTCAGCCGGGACTAGCGGGAGAGAGACCCAGTACTTC
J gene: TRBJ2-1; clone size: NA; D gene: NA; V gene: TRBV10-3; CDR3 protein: CAIGSRGNEQFF; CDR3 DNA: TGTGCCATCGGTAGCAGAGGGAATGAGCAGTTCTTC
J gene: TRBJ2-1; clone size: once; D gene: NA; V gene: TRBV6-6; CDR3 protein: CASRSGQINEQFF; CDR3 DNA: TGTGCCAGCAGAAGCGGACAGATCAATGAGCAGTTCTTC
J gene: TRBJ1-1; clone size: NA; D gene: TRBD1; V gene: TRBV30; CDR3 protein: CAWKGDRGMNTEAFF; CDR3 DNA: TGTGCCTGGAAGGGGGACAGGGGGATGAACACTGAAGCTTTCTTT
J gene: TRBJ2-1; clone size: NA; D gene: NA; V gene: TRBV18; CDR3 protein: CASSSANSGVRNEQFF; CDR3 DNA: TGTGCCAGCTCATCGGCCAATAGCGGAGTTCGGAATGAGCAGTTCTTC
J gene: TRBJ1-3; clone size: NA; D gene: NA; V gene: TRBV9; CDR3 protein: CASSVDGRPNSGNTIYF; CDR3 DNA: TGTGCCAGCAGCGTAGACGGGAGGCCGAACTCTGGAAACACCATATATTTT
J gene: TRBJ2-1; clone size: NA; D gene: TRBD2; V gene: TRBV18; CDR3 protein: CASSSGTRSSYNEQFF; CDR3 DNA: TGTGCCAGCTCCTCCGGGACTAGAAGCTCCTACAATGAGCAGTTCTTC
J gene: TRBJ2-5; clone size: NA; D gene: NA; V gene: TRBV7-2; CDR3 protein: CASSHRVRETQYF; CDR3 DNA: TGTGCCAGCAGCCACAGGGTCCGGGAGACCCAGTACTTC
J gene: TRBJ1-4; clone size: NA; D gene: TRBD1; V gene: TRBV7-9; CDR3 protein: CASSPYGQGMVEKLFF; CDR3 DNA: TGTGCCAGCAGCCCATACGGACAGGGGATGGTTGAAAAACTGTTTTTT
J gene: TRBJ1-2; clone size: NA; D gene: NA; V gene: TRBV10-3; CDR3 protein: CAISAAGFGGYGYTF; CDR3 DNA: TGTGCCATCAGTGCCGCGGGATTCGGCGGCTATGGCTACACCTTC
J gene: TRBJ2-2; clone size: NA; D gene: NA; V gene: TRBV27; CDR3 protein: CASSFRVDGELFF; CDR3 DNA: TGTGCCAGCAGCTTCAGGGTGGACGGGGAGCTGTTTTTT
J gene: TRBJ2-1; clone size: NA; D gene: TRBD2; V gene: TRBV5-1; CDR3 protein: CASSFLAGGTPEQFF; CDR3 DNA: TGCGCCAGCAGTTTCCTAGCGGGAGGTACTCCTGAGCAGTTCTTC
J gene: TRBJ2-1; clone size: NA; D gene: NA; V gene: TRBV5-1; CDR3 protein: CASSRDPTVNEQFF; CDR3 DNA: TGCGCCAGCAGCAGAGACCCGACAGTAAATGAGCAGTTCTTC
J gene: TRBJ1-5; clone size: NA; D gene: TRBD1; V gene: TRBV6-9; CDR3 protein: CASSYIGDRPSNQPQHF; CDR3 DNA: TGTGCCAGCAGTTATATTGGGGACAGACCTAGCAATCAGCCCCAGCATTTT
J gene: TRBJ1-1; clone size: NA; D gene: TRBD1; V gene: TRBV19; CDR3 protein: CASSIRQATGVDTEAFF; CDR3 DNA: TGTGCCAGTAGTATTCGGCAAGCGACAGGGGTTGACACTGAAGCTTTCTTT
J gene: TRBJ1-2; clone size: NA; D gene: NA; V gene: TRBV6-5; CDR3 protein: CASSYSTGKGYGYTF; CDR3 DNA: TGTGCCAGCAGTTACTCGACGGGAAAGGGCTATGGCTACACCTTC
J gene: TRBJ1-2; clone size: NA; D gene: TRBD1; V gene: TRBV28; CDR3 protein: CASSLGGTASYGYTF; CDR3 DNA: TGTGCCAGCAGTTTAGGCGGGACAGCCTCTTATGGCTACACCTTC